Following are 27 T cell receptor beta chains from one sample sequenced in a study of blood T cell repertoires in COVID-19. Sequencing was performed with immunoSEQ multiplex PCR; in TCRdb, only in-frame clones are kept and a portion is missing. This table has 270,000 or so clones, roughly 84% appearing once. What was sequenced was peripheral blood. The receptors were sampled from a woman aged 18-35 years with acute or convalescent COVID-19.

This clone has a single count. V is TRBV29-1 and J is TRBJ2-1, with D tentatively TRBD1 (6 bases). CDR1 is SQVTM and CDR2 is ANQGSEA in the germline V gene. CDR3 length: 11 residues. The V end was cut by 7 bases, the J end by 12 bases, with 16 bases between. The CDR3 nucleotides read TGCAGCGGAATGGACAGTCCCTGGCAGTTCTTC. It yields the protein CSGMDSPWQFF.

On this clone itself: One base away lies a much larger clone, so this may be a sequencing read error. The chain carries TRBV7-2 and TRBJ1-1, with 7 bases fitting TRBD1. CDR3 length equals 14 residues. The germline CDR1 and CDR2 sequences are SGHTA and FQGNSA. Trimming at V came to 5 bases and at J to 2 bases, leaving 5 bases not matched to a gene. CDR3 residues: CASSTWTGNTEAFF. The CDR3 DNA sequence: TGTGCCAGCAGCACCTGGACAGGTAACACTGAAGCTTTCTTT.

The V gene is TRBV7-8, the J gene TRBJ1-6; the match to TRBD1 covers 7 bases. This CDR3 is 14 amino acids long. The V gene end was trimmed by 8 bases and the J gene end by 6 bases; junction bases not matched to a gene: 7. Germline V gene lookup returns CDR1 SGHVS and CDR2 FQNEAQ. The CDR3 DNA follows: TGTGCCAGCGAACCGGGACAGCCTAATTCACCCCTCCACTTT. The encoded protein is CASEPGQPNSPLHF.

CDR3: CASGLVLGGYKETQYF. CDR3 nucleotides: TGTGCTAGTGGTTTGGTATTGGGCGGGTATAAAGAGACCCAGTACTTC. V and J are TRBV12-5 and TRBJ2-5; maybe TRBD2 (5 bases). The germline V gene encodes CDR1 LGHNT and CDR2 FRNRAP. The CDR3 contains 16 residues. V was pared by 0 bases and J by 3 bases, with 14 bases between.

This chain links TRBV7-9 with TRBJ1-2; D may be TRBD1 (5 bases). Per the germline V gene, CDR1 is SEHNR and CDR2 is FQNEAQ (reference sequence). The germline V and J ends were trimmed by 1 base and 4 bases, with 10 bases remaining between them. CDR3 size: 14 residues. CDR3 bases: TGTGCCAGCAGCTTAGAGGGGTCGAGCTATGGCTACACCTTC. It codes for CASSLEGSSYGYTF.

This clone came up once. The rearrangement links TRBV18 to TRBJ2-6; 9 bases are a match to TRBD1. The junction had 6 bases not matched to a gene; V was cut back by 5 bases and J by 4 bases. The length of the CDR3 is 16 residues. The germline gives CDR1 KGHSH, CDR2 LQKENI. CDR3 loop: CASSAGQGSGANVLTF. In DNA, the CDR3 is TGTGCCAGCTCAGCGGGACAGGGCTCCGGGGCCAACGTCCTGACTTTC.

The chain couples TRBV18 to TRBJ2-3; no firm D call. Germline V gives CDR1 KGHSH, CDR2 LQKENI. This CDR3 is 13 amino acids long. V lost 0 bases and J 4 bases, leaving 5 bases between the germline ends. In DNA form, the CDR3 reads TGTGCCAGCTCACCACCGTCTTCAGATACGCAGTATTTT. Its translation is CASSPPSSDTQYF.

The V gene is TRBV15, the J gene TRBJ2-7; no clear D gene. CDR1 LNHNV and CDR2 YYDKDF come from the germline V gene (reference sequence). Trimming took 0 bases from V and 0 from J, leaving 9 bases between them. This CDR3 region has 15 residues. The CDR3 DNA reads as TGTGCCACCAGCAGAGATATGGGCACCTCCTACGAGCAGTACTTC. Residues: CATSRDMGTSYEQYF.

The V and J genes are TRBV7-9 and TRBJ1-5; D not resolved. The CDR3 sequence is 13 residues long. Germline assignment: CDR1 SEHNR and CDR2 FQNEAQ (reference sequence). Trimming removed 0 bases from V and 5 bases from J, with 5 bases in between. The DNA of the CDR3 is TGTGCCAGCAGCTTAGCCGTATATCAGCCCCAGCATTTT. Amino acids: CASSLAVYQPQHF. The full variable domain, in which reference TRBV7-9 and TRBJ1-5 provide the parts outside the CDR3, is DTGVSQNPRHKITKRGQNVTFRCDPISEHNRLYWYRQTLGQGPEFLTYFQNEAQLEKSRLLSDRFSAERPKGSFSTLEIQRTEQGDSAMYLCASSLAVYQPQHFGDGTRLSIL.

The DNA for the CDR3 is TGCGCCAGCAGCCAAGATTCCCGGACAGCACTTGAAGCTTTCTTT. It yields the protein CASSQDSRTALEAFF. The chain couples TRBV4-3 to TRBJ1-1; TRBD1 might be the D (6 bases). CDR1 LGHNA and CDR2 YSLEER come from the germline V gene. Trimming removed 0 bases at V and 7 bases at J, with 15 bases between. The CDR3 totals 15 residues.

The V and J genes are TRBV7-9 and TRBJ1-2, with a tentative D call TRBD1 (5 bases). Germline CDR1 reads SEHNR; CDR2 reads FQNEAQ (reference sequence). The length of the CDR3 is 13 residues. V lost 2 bases and J 6 bases, leaving 10 bases between the germline ends. The CDR3 reads CASSLYRGDGYTF. The CDR3 DNA follows: TGTGCCAGCAGCTTATATCGGGGGGATGGCTACACCTTC.

The chain combines TRBV13 with TRBJ2-1; perhaps TRBD2 as D (6 bases). From germline, CDR1 is PRHDT and CDR2 FYEKMQ (reference sequence). Trimming cost V 3 bases and J 5 bases, with 14 bases left between them. The CDR3 sequence is 15 residues long. The CDR3 is CASSFTISGDNEQFF. The CDR3 coding sequence is TGTGCCAGCAGCTTTACGATTAGCGGTGACAATGAGCAGTTCTTC.

J is TRBJ1-6 and V is TRBV4-3, with D maybe TRBD1 (5 bases). The germline V gene encodes CDR1 LGHNA and CDR2 YSLEER. V lost 6 bases, J lost 6 bases, and 12 bases lay in between. CDR3 length: 14 residues. CDR3 bases: TGCGCCAGCAGTCGCATGGGGGGTAATTCACCCCTCCACTTT. Translation gives CASSRMGGNSPLHF.

The chain recombines TRBV24-1 with TRBJ2-1, with 10 nucleotides matching TRBD1. The ends lost 2 bases at V and 7 bases at J; junction bases unmatched: 7. CDR3 length: 16 residues. The germline V gene encodes CDR1 KGHDR and CDR2 SFDVKD. CDR3 loop: CATSDSTGGGRNEQFF. CDR3 in DNA: TGTGCCACCAGTGATTCGACAGGGGGCGGGCGGAATGAGCAGTTCTTC.

This chain connects TRBV28 to TRBJ1-3; 7 positions match TRBD1. The junction had 11 bases not matched to a gene; V was cut back by 5 bases and J by 4 bases. The CDR3 consists of 16 residues. The germline V gene encodes CDR1 MDHEN and CDR2 SYDVKM. The CDR3 DNA follows: TGTGCCAGCAGTGGGATACTCCGGGACAGAGGAAACACCATATATTTT. It is translated as CASSGILRDRGNTIYF.

The J gene is TRBJ2-5, the V gene TRBV7-9, with TRBD2 identical over 7 bases. Germline V lookup: CDR1 SEHNR, CDR2 FQNEAQ (reference sequence). The CDR3 extends over 14 amino acids. The V segment lost 1 base and the J segment 6 bases; nucleotides outside the gene matches: 5. CDR3 nucleotide sequence: TGTGCCAGCAGCTTAGATAGCGGGCCCAAGACCCAGTACTTC. Protein product: CASSLDSGPKTQYF.

The rearrangement links TRBV15 to TRBJ2-7; 15 bases match TRBD2. V dropped 6 bases and J dropped 1; count of bases not matched to a gene: 1. Germline CDR1 reads LNHNV; CDR2 reads YYDKDF (reference sequence). This CDR3 is 15 amino acids long. The CDR3 nucleotides read TGTGCCACCAGAGGACTAGCGGGAGGGTCCTACGAGCAGTACTTC. This encodes CATRGLAGGSYEQYF.

This clone was found once. The CDR3 DNA reads TGTGCCAGCAGTTTATGGGGACAGGGGATTCCCGGGGAGCTGTTTTTT. Residues: CASSLWGQGIPGELFF. V gene TRBV27 combines with J gene TRBJ2-2, with 10 bases identical to TRBD1. The CDR3 runs to 16 residues. CDR1 is MNHEY, CDR2 SMNVEV, per germline (reference sequence). V lost 1 base and J lost 6; bases outside the gene matches: 5.

The V call is TRBV3-1 (or the pseudogene TRBV3-2), the J call TRBJ1-1; D is ambiguous. The CDR3 is 15 residues long. Germline values: CDR1 LGHDT, CDR2 YNNKEL (reference sequence). V was cut by 4 bases and J by 1 base, with 13 bases left in between. The CDR3 loop reads CASSRLEPGNTEAFF. The CDR3, as DNA: TGTGCCAGCAGCCGCCTTGAGCCGGGGAACACTGAAGCTTTCTTT.

This clone was recorded only once. The chain combines TRBV28 with TRBJ1-1, with 8 bases identical to TRBD1. The CDR3 has 15 amino acids. CDR1 and CDR2 from the germline V gene are MDHEN and SYDVKM. Germline trimming cut 1 base from V and 7 bases from J; bases unmatched to any gene: 8. Here the CDR3 reads CASSLSDRGRREAFF. As DNA, the CDR3 is TGTGCCAGCAGTTTATCTGACAGGGGCCGACGTGAAGCTTTCTTT.

This clone was recorded only once. The chain joins TRBV6-2 or TRBV6-3 to TRBJ2-1, with D perhaps TRBD2 (6 bases). Germline CDR1 reads MNHEY; CDR2 reads SVGEGT. Trimming took 1 base from V and 6 from J, leaving 16 bases between them. CDR3 length equals 16 residues. The CDR3 here is CASSYLGGPAFNEQFF. The CDR3 nucleotides are TGTGCCAGCAGTTACTTGGGGGGACCAGCATTCAATGAGCAGTTCTTC.

The V and J genes are TRBV6-5 and TRBJ2-7; D might be TRBD2 (6 bases). This CDR3 is built from 15 residues. Germline V CDR1 and CDR2: MNHEY, SVGAGI. Trimming removed 4 bases at V and 2 bases at J, with 15 bases between. The CDR3 nucleotides are TGTGCCAGCAGTTTAGATCGGGACTTGACCTACGAGCAGTACTTC. Amino acid sequence: CASSLDRDLTYEQYF.

As to this clone: An end of the junction differs from the germline gene, which may be a read error. The genes are TRBV29-1 and TRBJ2-7; a weak D match, TRBD2 (7 bases). Germline values: CDR1 SQVTM, CDR2 ANQGSEA. The CDR3 loop spans 11 amino acids. CDR3 coding DNA: TGCAGCGTTGAAGAGGGAGGGGACACGGGCTTC. Its translation: CSVEEGGDTGF.

The V and J genes are TRBV4-3 and TRBJ2-7, with TRBD2 matching 10 bases. The CDR3 sequence is 16 residues long. V dropped 0 bases and J dropped 3; count of bases not matched to a gene: 5. The germline V gene encodes CDR1 LGHNA and CDR2 YSLEER. CDR3: CASSQDLAGAIYEQYF. The CDR3 nucleotides read TGCGCCAGCAGCCAAGATCTAGCGGGAGCGATCTACGAGCAGTACTTC.

The V gene is TRBV5-8, the J gene TRBJ1-4, with D possibly matching TRBD1 (5 bases). The CDR3 loop spans 13 amino acids. Germline V CDR1 and CDR2: SGHTS, YDEGEE. The V end lost 10 bases, the J end lost 5 bases, and 15 bases lay between the germline ends. In DNA, the CDR3 is TGTGCCGGGGCTGGGGGGATGAATGAAAAACTGTTTTTT. Protein sequence: CAGAGGMNEKLFF.

The chain recombines TRBV5-1 with TRBJ2-5; 9 nucleotides agree with TRBD2. V shed 0 bases and J 1 base; nucleotides not matched to a gene: 13. Germline V gene data show CDR1 as SGHRS and CDR2 as YFSETQ. The CDR3 is made up of 19 amino acids. CDR3 nucleotide sequence: TGCGCCAGCAGCTTGGCCACGGGGCTAGCGGGGATGTCCCAAGAGACCCAGTACTTC. Protein product: CASSLATGLAGMSQETQYF.

This sequence joins TRBV7-9 and TRBJ1-2; possibly TRBD1 for D (5 bases). CDR3 size: 14 residues. The V end lost 0 bases, the J end lost 5 bases, and 10 bases lay between the germline ends. Germline CDR1 is SEHNR and CDR2 is FQNEAQ (reference sequence). The CDR3 DNA reads TGTGCCAGCAGCTTAGCCAACGGGGGGTATGGCTACACCTTC. Its protein is CASSLANGGYGYTF.